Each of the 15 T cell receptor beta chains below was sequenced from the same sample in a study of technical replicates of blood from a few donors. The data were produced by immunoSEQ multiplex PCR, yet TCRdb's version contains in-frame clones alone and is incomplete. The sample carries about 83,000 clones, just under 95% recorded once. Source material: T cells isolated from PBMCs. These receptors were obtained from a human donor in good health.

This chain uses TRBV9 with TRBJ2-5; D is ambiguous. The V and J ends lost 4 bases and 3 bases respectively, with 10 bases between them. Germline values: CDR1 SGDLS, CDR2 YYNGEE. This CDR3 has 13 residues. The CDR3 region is CASSSLEKETQYF. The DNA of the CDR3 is TGTGCCAGCAGCTCACTCGAAAAAGAGACCCAGTACTTC.

DNA of the CDR3: TGTGCCAGCAGCCAAGATATTCCACTAGCGGCCCTCACCGGGGAGCTGTTTTTT. It specifies CASSQDIPLAALTGELFF. The chain uses TRBV14 and TRBJ2-2; TRBD2 agrees at 8 bases. The length of the CDR3 is 18 residues. V dropped 0 bases and J dropped 4; count of bases not matched to a gene: 10. Germline values: CDR1 SGHDN, CDR2 FVKESK.

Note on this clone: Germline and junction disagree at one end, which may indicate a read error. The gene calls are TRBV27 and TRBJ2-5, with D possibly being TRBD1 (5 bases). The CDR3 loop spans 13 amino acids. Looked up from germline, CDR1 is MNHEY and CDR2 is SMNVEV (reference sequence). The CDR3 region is CASSLDIQGTQYF. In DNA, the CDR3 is TGTGCCAGCAGTTTGGACATTCAAGGGACCCAGTACTTC.

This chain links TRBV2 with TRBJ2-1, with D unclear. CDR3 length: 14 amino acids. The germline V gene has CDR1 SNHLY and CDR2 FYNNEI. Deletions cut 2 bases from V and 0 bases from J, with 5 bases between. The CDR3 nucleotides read TGTGCCAGCAGTGAATCTAACTCCTACAATGAGCAGTTCTTC. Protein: CASSESNSYNEQFF.

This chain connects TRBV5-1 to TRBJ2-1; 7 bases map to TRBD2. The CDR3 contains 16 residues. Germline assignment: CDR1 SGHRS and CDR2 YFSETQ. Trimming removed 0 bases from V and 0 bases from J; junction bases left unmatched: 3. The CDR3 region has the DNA TGCGCCAGCAGCTTGGACGGCGGGAGCTCCTACAATGAGCAGTTCTTC. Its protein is CASSLDGGSSYNEQFF.

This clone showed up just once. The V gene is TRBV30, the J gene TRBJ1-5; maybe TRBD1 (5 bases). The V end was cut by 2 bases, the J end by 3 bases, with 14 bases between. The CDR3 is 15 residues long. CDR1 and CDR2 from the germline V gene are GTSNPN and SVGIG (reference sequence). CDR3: CAWSSKGLYNQPQHF. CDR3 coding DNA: TGTGCCTGGAGTTCGAAGGGACTGTACAATCAGCCCCAGCATTTT.

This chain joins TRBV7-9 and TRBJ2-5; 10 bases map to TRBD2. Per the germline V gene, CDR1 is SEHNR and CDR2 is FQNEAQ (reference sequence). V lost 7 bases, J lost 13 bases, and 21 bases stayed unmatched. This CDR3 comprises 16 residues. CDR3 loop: CASTETASGGGWFLYF. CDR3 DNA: TGTGCCAGCACCGAGACGGCTAGCGGGGGTGGTTGGTTTCTGTACTTC.

The CDR3 DNA is TGTGCCAGCAGCAAAGACAGAAACAATGAGCAGTTCTTC. Its protein product is CASSKDRNNEQFF. V gene TRBV11-2 combines with J gene TRBJ2-1, with D maybe TRBD1 (5 bases). Germline V CDR1 and CDR2: SGHAT, FQNNGV. This CDR3 has 13 amino acids. V lost 5 bases, J lost 5 bases, and 10 bases lay in between.

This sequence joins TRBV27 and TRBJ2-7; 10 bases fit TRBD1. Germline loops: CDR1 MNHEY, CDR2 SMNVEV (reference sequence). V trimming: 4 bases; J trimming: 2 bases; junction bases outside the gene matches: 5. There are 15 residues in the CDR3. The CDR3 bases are TGTGCCAGCAGTTACAAGGGGACAGGGGCCTACGAGCAGTACTTC. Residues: CASSYKGTGAYEQYF.

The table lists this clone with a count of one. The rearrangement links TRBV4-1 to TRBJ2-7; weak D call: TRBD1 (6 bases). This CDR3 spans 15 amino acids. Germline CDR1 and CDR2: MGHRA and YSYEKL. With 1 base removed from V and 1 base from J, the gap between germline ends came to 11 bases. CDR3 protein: CASSQGYGQSYEQYF. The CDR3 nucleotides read TGCGCCAGCAGCCAAGGATACGGACAGTCCTACGAGCAGTACTTC.

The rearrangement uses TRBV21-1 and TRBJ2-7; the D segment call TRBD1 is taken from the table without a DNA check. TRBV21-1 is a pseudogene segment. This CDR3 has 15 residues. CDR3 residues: CASTLPGQGFGEQYF. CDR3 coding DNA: TGTGCCAGCACCCTCCCGGGACAGGGGTTTGGTGAGCAGTACTTC.

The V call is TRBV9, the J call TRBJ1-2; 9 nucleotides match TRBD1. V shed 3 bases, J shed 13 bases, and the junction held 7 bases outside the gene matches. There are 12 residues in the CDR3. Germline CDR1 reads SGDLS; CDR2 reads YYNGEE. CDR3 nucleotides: TGTGCCAGCAGCGGAAACAGGGGGCGAAGCACCTTC. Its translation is CASSGNRGRSTF.

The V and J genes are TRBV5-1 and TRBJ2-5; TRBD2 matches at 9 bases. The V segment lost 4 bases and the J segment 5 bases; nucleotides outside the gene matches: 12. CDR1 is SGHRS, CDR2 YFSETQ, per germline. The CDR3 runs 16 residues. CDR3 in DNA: TGCGCCAGCAGCGGGTCAGCGGGGGGTTCGATGGAGACCCAGTACTTC. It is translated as CASSGSAGGSMETQYF.

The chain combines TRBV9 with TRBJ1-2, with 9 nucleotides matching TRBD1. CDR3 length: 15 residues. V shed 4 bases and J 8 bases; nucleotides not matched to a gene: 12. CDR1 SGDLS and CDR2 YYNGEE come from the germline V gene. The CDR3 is CASSPRTGVVGGYTF. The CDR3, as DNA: TGTGCCAGCAGCCCCCGGACAGGGGTAGTCGGCGGCTACACCTTC.

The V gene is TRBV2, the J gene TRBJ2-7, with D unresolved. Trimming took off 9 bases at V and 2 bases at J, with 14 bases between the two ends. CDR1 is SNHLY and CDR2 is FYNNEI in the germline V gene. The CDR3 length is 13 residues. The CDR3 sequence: CARSPGGAYEQYF. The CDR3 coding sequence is TGTGCCAGGAGTCCCGGTGGTGCCTACGAGCAGTACTTC. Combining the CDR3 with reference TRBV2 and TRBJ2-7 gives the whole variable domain EPEVTQTPSHQVTQMGQEVILRCVPISNHLYFYWYRQILGQKVEFLVSFYNNEISEKSEIFDDQFSVERPDGSNFTLKIRSTKLEDSAMYFCARSPGGAYEQYFGPGTRLTVT.